This T cell receptor (beta chain) came from a study of T cell responses to AZD1222 COVID-19 vaccine. Profiling relied on immunoSEQ multiplex PCR, and the TCRdb table lists in-frame clones only, not all of them. This repertoire shows about 100,000 clones, about nine tenths found once; its top ten account for about 1.8%. This CDR3 region has 19 residues. Trimming shortened V by 5 bases and J by 6 bases, and 28 bases separated the two germline ends. The germline gives CDR1 SEHNR, CDR2 FQNEAQ (reference sequence). Sample: peripheral blood, taken on day 0 of AZD1222 vaccination. This TCR was sampled from an adult in good health. The rearrangement uses TRBV7-9 and TRBJ2-2, with TRBD2 as a possible D gene (6 bases). The CDR3 DNA is TGTGCCAGCAGCAACCCCGTGGGGATAGGAGGGAGGTCTGCCGGGGAGCTGTTTTTT. It codes for CASSNPVGIGGRSAGELFF.